This T cell receptor beta chain was profiled in a study of cytomegalovirus exposure and HLA in healthy donors. For the study at large: The Caucasian-associated ancestry cluster held roughly 80% of more than 350 genotyped donors. Regarding the study as a whole: In vitro assays verified that three CMV-associated chains recognized CMV antigens specifically.

This clone was counted between two and nine times. Its antigen is currently unknown. PCR primers comprised 60 Vbeta and 13 Jbeta primers. Some clones are missing from TCRdb's copy, which holds only in-frame ones; the method was immunoSEQ multiplex PCR. The sample holds over 90,000 clones, about 60% seen once. Trimming cost V 1 base and J 6 bases; bases outside gene matches: 3. Germline V CDR1 and CDR2: GTSNPN, SVGIG (reference sequence). The CDR3 extends over 12 amino acids. This rearrangement joins TRBV30 to TRBJ2-7; 7 bases align to TRBD1. The source is a human donor in good health. The sequenced sample was PBMCs. The CDR3 here is CAWSETGFEQYF. CDR3 in DNA: TGTGCCTGGAGTGAGACAGGGTTCGAGCAGTACTTC.